Described below is a single TCR beta chain sequence and its context. Its target is not known. The sample originates from a study of Tregs in tolerant kidney transplant recipients. Recipients received nonmyeloablative bone marrow transplants from related graft donors, with transient mixed chimerism. General study points: Donor-specific Treg expansion exceeded global Treg expansion in tolerant patients, suggesting antigen drive. Tregs expanded with activated donor B cells seemed most donor-specific.

The repertoire was sequenced with immunoSEQ multiplex PCR; TCRdb's copy has only in-frame clones and lacks some. Of some 50,000 clones listed, about nine tenths were seen once; the top ten hold 15%. This CDR3 comprises 15 residues. Trimming stripped 5 bases from V and 2 bases from J, with 13 bases between. Germline V gene lookup returns CDR1 MNHNS and CDR2 SASEGT. The material sequenced was CD8+ T cells from blood (PBMCs), taken 12 months after the transplant. The chain employs TRBV6-1 and TRBJ1-5; possible D gene TRBD1, 5 bases. This TCR came from a human patient who received a combined kidney and bone marrow transplant. Some T cells may possibly be graft donor cells. This CDR3 is CASSLGGTGNQPQHF. Written as DNA, the CDR3 is TGTGCCAGCAGTCTTGGGGGGACGGGCAATCAGCCCCAGCATTTT.